This T cell receptor (beta chain) was sequenced in a study of T cell responses to AZD1222 COVID-19 vaccine. Profiled with immunoSEQ multiplex PCR; TCRdb holds only in-frame clones, not every one. The profile covers 100,000 to 150,000 clones, with approximately 91% appearing a single time and 1% to 1.4% taken by the ten largest. Details on this clone: Its matching antigen is unknown.

Findings and limits, study-wide: There were vaccine-associated CD4 TCRs across spike, dominant at 160-218 and 743-854.

CDR3 length: 12 amino acids. With V trimmed by 5 bases and J by 7 bases, 4 bases remained unmatched. Looked up from germline, CDR1 is SGHTA and CDR2 is FQGTGA. The sample consisted of peripheral blood, taken 28 days after the second AZD1222 dose. The genes are TRBV7-3 and TRBJ2-7; 8 bases are shared with TRBD2. The source of this sequence is an adult who received the AZD1222 COVID-19 vaccine. This chain's CDR3 is CASSPGGDEQYF. As DNA, the CDR3 is TGTGCCAGCAGCCCCGGGGGGGATGAGCAGTACTTC.